This TCR beta chain came from a study of yellow fever vaccine responses in identical twins. Whole-study findings and limits: Vaccine-induced T cell responses in twins were reportedly observed to appear partly convergent, partly personalized.

The CDR3 is made up of 14 amino acids. CDR1 and CDR2 (germline): ENHRY, SYGVKD. The V gene end was trimmed by 6 bases and the J gene end by 2 bases; junction bases not matched to a gene: 6. A word on this clonotype: What it binds is unknown.

TCRdb re-analysed the RT-PCR reads in MiXCR, keeping a single row per CDR3 protein. The sample records roughly 660 distinct CDR3 sequences, about 93% being singletons. The genes are TRBV10-3 and TRBJ2-7; 8 bases agree with TRBD2. The sequenced sample was T cells from blood (PBMCs), unsorted or a sorted subset (not recorded which), obtained before or after yellow fever vaccination (not recorded which). The receptor comes from a woman younger than 35 who received the yellow fever vaccine. CDR3 sequence: CAIRVAGPTYEQYF. CDR3 coding DNA: TGTGCCATCAGGGTAGCGGGGCCTACCTACGAGCAGTACTTC.